This T cell receptor (beta chain) was observed in a study of T cell responses to AZD1222 COVID-19 vaccine. Findings and caveats of the study: Donors skewed white British and female; clonal diversity was possibly underestimated.

Generated by immunoSEQ multiplex PCR, the TCRdb table keeps only in-frame clones and is missing some. This sample has some 170,000 clones; around 89% occur once, and the top ten carry around 4.5%. As concerns this clone: Its cognate antigen is unknown.

Per germline, CDR1 SGHTA and CDR2 FQGNSA. V dropped 8 bases and J dropped 5; count of bases not matched to a gene: 10. The CDR3 is 14 amino acids. This TCR derives from an adult who received the MenACWY meningococcal vaccine as a control. This specimen consisted of peripheral blood, obtained 28 days after the second dose of the MenACWY control vaccine. The J gene is TRBJ2-7, the V gene TRBV7-2, with TRBD2 identical over 9 bases. CDR3 in DNA: TGTGCCAGCCGGACGGCGGGAGGGTCGGACGAGCAGTACTTC. This gives the protein CASRTAGGSDEQYF.